This TCR beta chain originates from a study of metastatic and nonmetastatic thyroid tumors. As for the study in general: Across blood and tumor or nodule tissue, repertoires from malignant and benign thyroid patients were compared with one another. Study-wide findings and caveats: Reported TCR beta diversity, measured in blood and tumor, was significantly higher for malignant thyroid tumors than for benign nodules.

Deletions cut 4 bases from V and 7 bases from J, with 11 bases between. The CDR3 runs 13 residues. Germline assignment: CDR1 MDHEN and CDR2 SYDVKM. Not a single patient had been given any form of treatment at any point before undergoing thyroid surgery. Using MiXCR, TCRdb re-called clones from the PCR reads. The sample lists about 27,000 clones, approximately 17% occurring once. This clone was observed at least ten times. Antigen unknown. This receptor was obtained from a male donor with papillary thyroid cancer or a benign thyroid nodule (not recorded which). Some clones in this sample may be carry-over from other donors' samples. V and J are TRBV28 and TRBJ2-4; D remains unclear. What was sequenced was blood. The CDR3 protein is CASSSRPSNIQYF. Written as DNA, the CDR3 is TGTGCCAGCAGTTCCAGGCCCAGTAACATTCAGTACTTC.